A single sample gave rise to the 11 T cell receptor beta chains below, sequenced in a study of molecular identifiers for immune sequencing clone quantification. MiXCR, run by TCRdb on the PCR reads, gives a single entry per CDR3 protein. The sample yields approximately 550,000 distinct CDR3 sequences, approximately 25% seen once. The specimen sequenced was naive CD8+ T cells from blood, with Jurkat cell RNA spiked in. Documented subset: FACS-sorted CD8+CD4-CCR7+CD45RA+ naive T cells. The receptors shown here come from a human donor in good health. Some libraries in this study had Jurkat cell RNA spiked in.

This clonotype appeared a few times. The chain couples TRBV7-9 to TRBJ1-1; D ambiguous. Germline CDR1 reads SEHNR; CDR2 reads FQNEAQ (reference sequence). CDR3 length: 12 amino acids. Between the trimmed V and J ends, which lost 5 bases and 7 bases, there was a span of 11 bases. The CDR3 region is CASSPSAGEAFF. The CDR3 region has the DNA TGTGCCAGCAGCCCCTCTGCGGGTGAAGCTTTCTTT.

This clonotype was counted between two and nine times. The CDR3 sequence is CAISTQGIAHEQYF. In DNA form, the CDR3 reads TGTGCCATCTCAACTCAGGGGATTGCCCACGAGCAGTACTTC. V is TRBV2 and J is TRBJ2-7, with D possibly matching TRBD1 (6 bases). This CDR3 is 14 amino acids long. V lost 10 bases, J lost 5 bases, and 21 bases lay in between. In germline, CDR1 is SNHLY, CDR2 FYNNEI.

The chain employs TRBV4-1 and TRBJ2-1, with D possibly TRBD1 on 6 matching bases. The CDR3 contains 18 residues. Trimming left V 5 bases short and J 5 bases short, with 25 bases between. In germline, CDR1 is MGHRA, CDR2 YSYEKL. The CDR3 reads CASSGELAAGALDNEQFF. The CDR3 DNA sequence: TGCGCCAGCAGCGGAGAGCTTGCGGCAGGGGCTTTGGACAATGAGCAGTTCTTC.

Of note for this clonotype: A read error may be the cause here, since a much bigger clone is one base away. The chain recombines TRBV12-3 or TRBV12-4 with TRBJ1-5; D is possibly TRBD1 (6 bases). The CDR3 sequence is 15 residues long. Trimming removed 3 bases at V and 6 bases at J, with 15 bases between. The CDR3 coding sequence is TGTGCCAGCAGTTTGAGTCAGGGGATGCGTCAGCCCCAGCATTTT. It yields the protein CASSLSQGMRQPQHF.

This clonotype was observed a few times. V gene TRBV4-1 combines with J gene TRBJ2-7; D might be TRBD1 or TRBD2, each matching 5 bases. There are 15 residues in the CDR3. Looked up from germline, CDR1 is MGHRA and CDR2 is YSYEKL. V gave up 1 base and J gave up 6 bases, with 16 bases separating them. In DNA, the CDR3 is TGCGCCAGCAGCCAAGTACTCCGGGACCTAGGCGAGCAGTACTTC. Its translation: CASSQVLRDLGEQYF.

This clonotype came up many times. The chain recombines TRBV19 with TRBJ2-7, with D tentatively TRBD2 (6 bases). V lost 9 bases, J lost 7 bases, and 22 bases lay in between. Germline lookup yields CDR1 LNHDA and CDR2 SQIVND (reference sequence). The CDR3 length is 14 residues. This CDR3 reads CASGGSGSAGEQYF. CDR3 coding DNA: TGTGCCAGCGGGGGTAGTGGGTCGGCTGGGGAGCAGTACTTC.

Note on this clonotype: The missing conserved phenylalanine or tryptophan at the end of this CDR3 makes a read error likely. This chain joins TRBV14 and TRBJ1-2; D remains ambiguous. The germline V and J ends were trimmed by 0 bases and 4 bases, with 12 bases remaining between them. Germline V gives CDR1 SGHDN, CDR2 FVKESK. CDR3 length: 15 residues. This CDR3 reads CASSQDSGNLYGYTL. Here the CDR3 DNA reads TGTGCCAGCAGCCAAGATTCGGGGAATCTCTATGGCTACACCCTC.

In nucleotides, the CDR3 is TGTGCCTGGAGCTATTCGGGTCTGGGGGGCTACACCTTC. Translated, it gives CAWSYSGLGGYTF. The rearrangement uses TRBV30 and TRBJ1-2, with D unresolved. Trimming took 3 bases from V and 8 from J, leaving 16 bases between them. Per the germline V gene, CDR1 is GTSNPN and CDR2 is SVGIG (reference sequence). The CDR3 covers 13 residues.

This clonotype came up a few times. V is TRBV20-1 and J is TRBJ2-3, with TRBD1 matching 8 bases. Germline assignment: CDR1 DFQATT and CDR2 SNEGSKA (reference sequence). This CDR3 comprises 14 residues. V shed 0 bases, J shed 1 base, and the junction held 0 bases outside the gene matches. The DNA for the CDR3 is TGCAGTGCTAGAGAGACAGGGGGCACAGATACGCAGTATTTT. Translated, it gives CSARETGGTDTQYF.

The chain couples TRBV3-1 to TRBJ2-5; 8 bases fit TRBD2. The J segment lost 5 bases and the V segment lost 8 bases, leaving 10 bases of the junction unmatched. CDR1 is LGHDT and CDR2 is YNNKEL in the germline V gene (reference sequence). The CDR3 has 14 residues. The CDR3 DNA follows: TGTGCCAGCTGGGAGGGACTAGTCGACGAGACCCAGTACTTC. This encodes CASWEGLVDETQYF.

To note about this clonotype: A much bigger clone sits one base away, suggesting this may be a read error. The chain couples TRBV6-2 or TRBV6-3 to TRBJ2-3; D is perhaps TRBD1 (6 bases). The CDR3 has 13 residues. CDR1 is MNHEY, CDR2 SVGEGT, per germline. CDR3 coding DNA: TGTGCCAGCAGACCGGACAGTACAGGTACGCAGTATTTT. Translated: CASRPDSTGTQYF.